These 16 T cell receptor beta chains share one sample of origin, sequenced in a study of shared clonotypes between healthy human individuals. Profiled with immunoSEQ multiplex PCR; TCRdb holds only in-frame clones, not every one. The table includes approximately 1,500,000 clones, around 98% detected once. Sequences were obtained from naive CD4+ T cells sorted from blood. Stated subset: CD45RA+ positively selected. Source of these receptors: a man between 25 and 39 years old in good health.

The J gene is TRBJ2-1, the V gene TRBV10-3; 14 bases align to TRBD2. The CDR3 consists of 15 residues. V was pared by 8 bases and J by 5 bases, with 5 bases of the junction left unmatched. The germline V gene encodes CDR1 ENHRY and CDR2 SYGVKD. CDR3 protein: CAIQGLAGVNNEQFF. For the CDR3, the DNA is TGTGCCATCCAGGGACTAGCGGGAGTTAACAATGAGCAGTTCTTC.

The rearrangement links TRBV5-1 to TRBJ2-1; weak D call: TRBD2 (6 bases). The CDR3 is 15 residues long. V gave up 4 bases and J gave up 5 bases, with 16 bases separating them. Per the germline V gene, CDR1 is SGHRS and CDR2 is YFSETQ. As DNA, the CDR3 is TGCGCCAGCAGCCCGGGACTCCGGAGGGACAATGAGCAGTTCTTC. As protein: CASSPGLRRDNEQFF.

In this sample, this clone turned up once. The genes are TRBV6-5 and TRBJ2-7, with TRBD1 matching 7 bases. The CDR3 has 13 amino acids. Per the germline V gene, CDR1 is MNHEY and CDR2 is SVGAGI. After removal of 10 bases from V and 2 bases from J, the junction contained 8 bases not matched to a gene. In DNA form, the CDR3 reads TGTGCCACGTTAAGACAGGGTGCCTACGAGCAGTACTTC. This translates into CATLRQGAYEQYF.

This clone was seen just once. This chain uses TRBV18 with TRBJ2-1; 12 bases match TRBD2. This CDR3 is 18 amino acids long. Germline-derived CDR1 and CDR2 are KGHSH and LQKENI. Trimming removed 1 base from V and 11 bases from J; junction bases left unmatched: 15. CDR3 amino acids: CASSPLPLLAGGRLKQFF. The CDR3 DNA is TGTGCCAGCTCACCACTCCCACTACTAGCGGGAGGTCGGCTGAAGCAGTTCTTC.

V is TRBV29-1 and J is TRBJ2-1, with a weak D call TRBD2 (6 bases). Germline V gives CDR1 SQVTM, CDR2 ANQGSEA. The CDR3 has 13 amino acids. Deletions cut 6 bases from V and 4 bases from J, with 13 bases between. Here the CDR3 reads CSVQNGRYNEQFF. CDR3 DNA sequence: TGCAGCGTACAAAACGGGAGATACAATGAGCAGTTCTTC.

The chain uses TRBV15 and TRBJ1-5; D is ambiguous. In germline, CDR1 is LNHNV, CDR2 YYDKDF (reference sequence). This CDR3 comprises 16 residues. V dropped 0 bases and J dropped 8 bases, with 17 bases sitting between them. The CDR3 bases are TGTGCCACCAGCAGAGATCAAGGTGGCGTGGAGGAGCCCCAGCATTTT. This codes for CATSRDQGGVEEPQHF. Using reference TRBV15 and TRBJ1-5 for the parts outside the CDR3, the full variable domain is DAMVIQNPRYQVTQFGKPVTLSCSQTLNHNVMYWYQQKSSQAPKLLFHYYDKDFNNEADTPDNFQSRRPNTSFCFLDIRSPGLGDTAMYLCATSRDQGGVEEPQHFGDGTRLSIL.

J is TRBJ2-2 and V is TRBV10-3; 9 bases are shared with TRBD1. CDR1 is ENHRY, CDR2 SYGVKD, per germline. The ends lost 11 bases at V and 2 bases at J; junction bases unmatched: 9. The CDR3 totals 15 residues. CDR3 in amino acids: CAVPGQGTNTGELFF. In nucleotides, the CDR3 is TGTGCCGTCCCGGGACAGGGAACAAACACCGGGGAGCTGTTTTTT.

This chain connects TRBV6-5 to TRBJ2-7; possibly TRBD1 for D (6 bases). With 6 bases removed from V and 3 bases from J, the gap between germline ends came to 15 bases. Germline CDR1 MNHEY, CDR2 SVGAGI. The CDR3 extends over 14 amino acids. The CDR3 bases are TGTGCCAGCAGCCTGACAGGAATCCTCTACGAGCAGTACTTC. It is translated as CASSLTGILYEQYF.

This clone has only one observation. This sequence joins TRBV27 and TRBJ2-2, with 9 bases matching TRBD2. CDR3 length: 19 residues. Germline CDR1 MNHEY, CDR2 SMNVEV (reference sequence). V shed 6 bases, J shed 0 bases, and the junction held 14 bases outside the gene matches. This CDR3 reads CASSRVPLAGAANTGELFF. CDR3 nucleotide sequence: TGTGCCAGCAGCCGCGTACCTTTAGCGGGAGCTGCGAACACCGGGGAGCTGTTTTTT.

Comment on this clone: Other DNA sequences in the same sample also yield this CDR3. This chain connects TRBV5-1 to TRBJ2-1; 13 bases are a match to TRBD2. V was clipped by 3 bases and J by 7 bases; unmatched bases: 4. Germline V gene data show CDR1 as SGHRS and CDR2 as YFSETQ. This CDR3 is 15 amino acids long. In DNA, the CDR3 is TGCGCCAGCAGCTCGGGGACTAGCGGGAATAATGAGCAGTTCTTC. Protein sequence: CASSSGTSGNNEQFF.

V is TRBV6-1 and J is TRBJ1-2; TRBD1 aligns across 11 bases. With 4 bases clipped from V and 5 bases from J, the junction kept 3 bases outside the gene matches. The CDR3 length is 14 residues. Germline lookup yields CDR1 MNHNS and CDR2 SASEGT. CDR3 coding DNA: TGTGCCAGCAGTGTAGGACAGGGGGCATATGGCTACACCTTC. Amino acids: CASSVGQGAYGYTF.

V usage is TRBV30 and J usage is TRBJ2-7, with TRBD1 as a possible D gene (5 bases). The CDR3 length is 16 residues. Germline V gene sequence: CDR1 GTSNPN, CDR2 SVGIG (reference sequence). Trimming cost V 2 bases and J 3 bases, with 20 bases left between them. The CDR3 reads CAWSTPRTTTGYEQYF. For the CDR3, the DNA is TGTGCCTGGAGTACCCCGAGGACAACAACGGGCTACGAGCAGTACTTC.

V is TRBV15 and J is TRBJ2-3; D ambiguous. Trimming removed 0 bases from V and 1 base from J, with 17 bases in between. CDR3 length: 18 residues. CDR1 is LNHNV, CDR2 YYDKDF, per germline (reference sequence). Written as DNA, the CDR3 is TGTGCCACCAGCAGAGATCCCGTTAGGGTTTCACGCACAGATACGCAGTATTTT. It encodes CATSRDPVRVSRTDTQYF.

This chain connects TRBV28 to TRBJ2-1, with D maybe TRBD2 (6 bases). Germline values: CDR1 MDHEN, CDR2 SYDVKM. This CDR3 is built from 15 residues. The V end lost 9 bases, the J end lost 7 bases, and 22 bases lay between the germline ends. CDR3 in amino acids: CASRKWGGPTNEQFF. The CDR3 DNA follows: TGTGCCAGTCGAAAATGGGGAGGCCCTACAAATGAGCAGTTCTTC.

This clone is a singleton in its sample. This chain links TRBV2 with TRBJ1-5, with D perhaps matching TRBD1 (5 bases). There are 16 residues in the CDR3. In germline, CDR1 is SNHLY, CDR2 FYNNEI. Deletions cut 4 bases from V and 2 bases from J, with 15 bases between. CDR3 loop: CASSGLRGRGNQPQHF. In DNA form, the CDR3 reads TGTGCCAGCAGTGGCCTGCGGGGCCGGGGCAATCAGCCCCAGCATTTT.

This chain joins TRBV5-1 and TRBJ2-5; 12 bases line up with TRBD2. The V gene's germline CDR1 is SGHRS and CDR2 YFSETQ. J gave up 4 bases and V 5 bases, and 6 bases lay outside the gene matches. The length of the CDR3 is 15 residues. This CDR3 reads CASSLAGGSVETQYF. In DNA, the CDR3 is TGCGCCAGCAGTCTAGCGGGAGGGTCAGTAGAGACCCAGTACTTC.